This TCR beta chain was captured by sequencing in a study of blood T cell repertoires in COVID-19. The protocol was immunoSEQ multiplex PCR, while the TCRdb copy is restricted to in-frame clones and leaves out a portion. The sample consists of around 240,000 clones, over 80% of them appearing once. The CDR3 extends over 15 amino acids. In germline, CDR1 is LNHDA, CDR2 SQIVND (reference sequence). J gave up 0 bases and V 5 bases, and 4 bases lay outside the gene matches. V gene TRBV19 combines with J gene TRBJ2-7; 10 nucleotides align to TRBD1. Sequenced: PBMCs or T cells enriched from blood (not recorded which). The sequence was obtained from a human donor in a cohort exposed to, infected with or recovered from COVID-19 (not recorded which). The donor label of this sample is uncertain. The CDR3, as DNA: TGTGCCAGTAGTCTGGGACAGGGGCTCTCCTACGAGCAGTACTTC. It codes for CASSLGQGLSYEQYF.